Described below is a single TCR beta chain sequence and its context. Assay: immunoSEQ multiplex PCR; the TCRdb copy retains only in-frame clones and omits some. This sample yields approximately 200,000 clones, of which 84% are seen a single time; about 5.1% belongs to the top ten. Looked up from germline, CDR1 is SEHNR and CDR2 is FQNEAQ (reference sequence). Trimming cost V 7 bases and J 3 bases; bases outside gene matches: 20. The CDR3 is 20 amino acids. The sample comes from a study of blood T cell repertoires in COVID-19. The overall study: COVID-19 samples collected from the United States, Italy and Spain covered acute and convalescent phases.

The V and J genes are TRBV7-9 and TRBJ2-3; TRBD1 aligns across 12 bases. Sequenced sample: peripheral blood. The sequence was obtained from a woman aged 60-70 years who had recovered from COVID-19. The CDR3 DNA reads TGTGCCAGCACCCGGACGACGACGGGACAGGGGGCCCAACTTACAGATACGCAGTATTTT. Translated: CASTRTTTGQGAQLTDTQYF.